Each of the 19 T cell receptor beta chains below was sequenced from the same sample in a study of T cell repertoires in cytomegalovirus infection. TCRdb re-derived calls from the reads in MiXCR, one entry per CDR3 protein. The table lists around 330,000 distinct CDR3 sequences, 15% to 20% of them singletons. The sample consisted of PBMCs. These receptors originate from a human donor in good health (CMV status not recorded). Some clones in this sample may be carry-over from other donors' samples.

This CDR3 reads CSAGGAAPGPQHF. The CDR3 DNA is TGCAGTGCTGGGGGGGCAGCTCCGGGGCCCCAGCATTTT. The chain carries TRBV20-1 and TRBJ1-5; a possible D gene is TRBD1 (6 bases). The CDR3 spans 13 residues. Germline V gene lookup returns CDR1 DFQATT and CDR2 SNEGSKA (reference sequence). The ends were cut back, 5 bases at V and 9 bases at J, with 17 bases in the middle.

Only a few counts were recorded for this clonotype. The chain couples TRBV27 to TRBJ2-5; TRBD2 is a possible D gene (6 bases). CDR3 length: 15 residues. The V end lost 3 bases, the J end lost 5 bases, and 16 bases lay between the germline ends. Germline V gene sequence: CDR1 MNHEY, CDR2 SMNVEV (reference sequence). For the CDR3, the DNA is TGTGCCAGCAGTTTTAAGGGGAGGTTCGGGGAGACCCAGTACTTC. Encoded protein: CASSFKGRFGETQYF.

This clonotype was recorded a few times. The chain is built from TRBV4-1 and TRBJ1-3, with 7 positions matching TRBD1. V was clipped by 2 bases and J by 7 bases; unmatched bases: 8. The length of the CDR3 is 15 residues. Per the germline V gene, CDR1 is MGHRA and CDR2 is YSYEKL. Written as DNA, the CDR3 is TGCGCCAGCAGCCAATTCGGGACAGTCAGGAACACCATATATTTT. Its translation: CASSQFGTVRNTIYF.

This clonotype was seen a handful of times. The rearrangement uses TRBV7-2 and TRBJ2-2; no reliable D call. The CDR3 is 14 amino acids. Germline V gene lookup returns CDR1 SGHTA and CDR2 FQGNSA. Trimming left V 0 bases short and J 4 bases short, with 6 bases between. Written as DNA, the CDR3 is TGTGCCAGCAGCTTAGCGGTCGGCACCGGGGAGCTGTTTTTT. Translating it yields CASSLAVGTGELFF.

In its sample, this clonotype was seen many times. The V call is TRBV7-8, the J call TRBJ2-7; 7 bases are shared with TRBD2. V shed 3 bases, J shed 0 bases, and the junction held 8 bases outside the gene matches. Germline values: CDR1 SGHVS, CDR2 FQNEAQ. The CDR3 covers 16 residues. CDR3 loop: CASSLRPSGSSYEQYF. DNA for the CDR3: TGTGCCAGCAGCTTGAGGCCTAGCGGAAGCTCCTACGAGCAGTACTTC.

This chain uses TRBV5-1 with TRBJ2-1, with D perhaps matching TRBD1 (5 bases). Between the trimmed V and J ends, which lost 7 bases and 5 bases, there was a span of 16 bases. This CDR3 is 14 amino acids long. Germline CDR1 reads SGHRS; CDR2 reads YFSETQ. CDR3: CASGVEKGNNEQFF. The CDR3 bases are TGCGCCAGCGGGGTAGAAAAGGGGAACAATGAGCAGTTCTTC.

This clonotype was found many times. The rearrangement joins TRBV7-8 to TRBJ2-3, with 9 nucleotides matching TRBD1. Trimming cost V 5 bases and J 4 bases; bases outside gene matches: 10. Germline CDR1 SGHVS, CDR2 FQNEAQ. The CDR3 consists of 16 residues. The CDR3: CASSPNRGRRADTQYF. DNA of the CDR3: TGTGCCAGCAGCCCCAACAGGGGGCGCAGAGCAGATACGCAGTATTTT. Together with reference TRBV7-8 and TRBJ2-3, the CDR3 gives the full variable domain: GAGVSQSPRYKVAKRGQDVALRCDPISGHVSLFWYQQALGQGPEFLTYFQNEAQLDKSGLPSDRFFAERPEGSVSTLKIQRTQQEDSAVYLCASSPNRGRRADTQYFGPGTRLTVL.

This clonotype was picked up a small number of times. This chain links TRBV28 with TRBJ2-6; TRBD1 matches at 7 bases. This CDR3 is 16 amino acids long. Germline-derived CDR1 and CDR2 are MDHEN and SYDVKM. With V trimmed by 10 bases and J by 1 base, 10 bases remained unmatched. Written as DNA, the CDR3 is TGTGCCACCGGGACCGGGACAGTTTCTGGGGCCAACGTCCTGACTTTC. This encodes CATGTGTVSGANVLTF.

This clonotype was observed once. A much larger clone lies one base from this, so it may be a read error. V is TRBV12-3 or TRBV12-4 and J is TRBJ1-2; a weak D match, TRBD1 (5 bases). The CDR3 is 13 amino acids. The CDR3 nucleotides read TGTGCCGGCAGGCCCGGACAAGACTATGGCTACACCTTC. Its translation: CAGRPGQDYGYTF.

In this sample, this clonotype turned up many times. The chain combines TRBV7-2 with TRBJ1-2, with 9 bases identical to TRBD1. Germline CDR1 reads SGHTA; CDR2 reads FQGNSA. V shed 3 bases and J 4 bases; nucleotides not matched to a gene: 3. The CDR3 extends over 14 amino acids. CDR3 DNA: TGTGCCAGCAGCTTCGCGGGACAGGGCTATGGCTACACCTTC. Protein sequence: CASSFAGQGYGYTF.

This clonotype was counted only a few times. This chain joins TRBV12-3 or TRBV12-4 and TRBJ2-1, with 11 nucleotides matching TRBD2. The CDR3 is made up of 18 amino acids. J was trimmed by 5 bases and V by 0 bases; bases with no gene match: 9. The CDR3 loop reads CASSLADLAGGINNEQFF. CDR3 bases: TGTGCCAGCAGTTTAGCGGACCTAGCGGGGGGAATAAACAATGAGCAGTTCTTC.

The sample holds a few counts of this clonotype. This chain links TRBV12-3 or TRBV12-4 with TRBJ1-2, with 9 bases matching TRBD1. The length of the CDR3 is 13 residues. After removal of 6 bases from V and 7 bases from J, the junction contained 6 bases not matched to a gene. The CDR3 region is CASSLQGAAGYTF. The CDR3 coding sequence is TGTGCCAGCAGCCTACAGGGGGCGGCTGGCTACACCTTC.

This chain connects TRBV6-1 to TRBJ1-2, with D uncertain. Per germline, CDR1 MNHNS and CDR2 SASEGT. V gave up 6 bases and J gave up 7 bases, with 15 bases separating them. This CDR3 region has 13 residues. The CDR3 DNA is TGTGCCAGCAGCCCCGGGGAGCTCTCTGGCTACACCTTC. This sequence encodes CASSPGELSGYTF.

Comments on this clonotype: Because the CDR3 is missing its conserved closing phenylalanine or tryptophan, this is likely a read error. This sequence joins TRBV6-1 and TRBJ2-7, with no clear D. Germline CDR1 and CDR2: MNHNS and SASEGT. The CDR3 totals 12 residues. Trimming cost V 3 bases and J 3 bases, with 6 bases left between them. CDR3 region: CASSDASYEQYI. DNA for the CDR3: TGTGCCAGCAGTGACGCTAGCTACGAGCAGTACATC.

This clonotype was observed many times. The CDR3 region has the DNA TGTGCCAGCAGCGCGGACGCCTACAATGAGCAGTTCTTC. It specifies CASSADAYNEQFF. The V and J genes are TRBV5-4 and TRBJ2-1; D gene ambiguous. The CDR3 covers 13 residues. The germline CDR1 and CDR2 sequences are SGHNT and YYREEE (reference sequence). Trimming took off 4 bases at V and 2 bases at J, with 7 bases between the two ends.

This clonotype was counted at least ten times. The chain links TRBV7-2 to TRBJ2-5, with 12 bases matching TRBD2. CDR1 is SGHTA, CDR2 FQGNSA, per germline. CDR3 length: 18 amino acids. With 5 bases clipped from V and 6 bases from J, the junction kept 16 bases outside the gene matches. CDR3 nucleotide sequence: TGTGCCAGCAGCGAAGAGGGTCGGTCTAGCGGGAGGGAAAAGACCCAGTACTTC. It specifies CASSEEGRSSGREKTQYF. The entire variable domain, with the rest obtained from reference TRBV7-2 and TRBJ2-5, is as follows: GAGVSQSPSNKVTEKGKDVELRCDPISGHTALYWYRQSLGQGLEFLIYFQGNSAPDKSGLPSDRFSAERTGGSVSTLTIQRTQQEDSAVYLCASSEEGRSSGREKTQYFGPGTRLLVL.

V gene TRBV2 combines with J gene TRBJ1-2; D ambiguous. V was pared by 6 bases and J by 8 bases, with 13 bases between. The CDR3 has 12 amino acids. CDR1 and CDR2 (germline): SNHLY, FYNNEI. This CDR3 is CASRSEGRGYTF. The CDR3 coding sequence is TGTGCCAGCAGGTCGGAGGGTCGCGGCTACACCTTC.

The chain's CDR3 is CASSYSWAAGTQETQYF. CDR3 DNA: TGTGCCAGCAGTTACTCGTGGGCTGCGGGAACCCAAGAGACCCAGTACTTC. This chain connects TRBV6-6 to TRBJ2-5, with D possibly TRBD2 on 6 matching bases. The CDR3 runs to 17 residues. Trimming stripped 0 bases from V and 1 base from J, with 15 bases between. Per germline, CDR1 MNHNY and CDR2 SVGAGI (reference sequence).

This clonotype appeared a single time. The CDR3 coding sequence is TGCGCCAGCAGCCAAGATTTGATGGAGGTGGGGCAAGAGACCCAGTACTTC. This codes for CASSQDLMEVGQETQYF. The chain is built from TRBV4-1 and TRBJ2-5; tentatively, D is TRBD2 (5 bases). The CDR3 runs to 17 residues. Germline V CDR1 and CDR2: MGHRA, YSYEKL. Trimming left V 0 bases short and J 2 bases short, with 16 bases between.